The 24 T cell receptor beta chains in this list originate from one sample, sequenced in a study of PD-L1 blockade in urothelial cancer (dated by TCRdb to between 2016 and 2019). Libraries were prepared through the immunoSEQ multiplex PCR assay. Drawn from immuneACCESS, this table holds only the in-frame rearrangements with V and J called that TCRdb kept. Clones are partly lost; checked studies trace under half to an unresolved V gene and leave the rest unexplained. The sample table shows about 88,000 clones, and roughly 90% are seen once. The top ten constitute over 9% of the sample. The specimen was PBMCs, collected around atezolizumab (anti-PD-L1) treatment. The receptors derive from a man aged 55 to 69 with urothelial cancer.

This clone was found once. The genes are TRBV7-9 and TRBJ2-5; 8 bases match TRBD2. J lost 5 bases, V lost 5 bases, and 1 base had no gene match. Germline CDR1 is SEHNR and CDR2 is FQNEAQ (reference sequence). This CDR3 spans 12 amino acids. The CDR3 DNA sequence: TGTGCCAGCAGCAGCGGGAGTGAGACCCAGTACTTC. Protein: CASSSGSETQYF.

This rearrangement joins TRBV9 to TRBJ2-1; 7 bases agree with TRBD2. Germline-derived CDR1 and CDR2 are SGDLS and YYNGEE. The CDR3 loop spans 13 amino acids. With 4 bases clipped from V and 6 bases from J, the junction kept 4 bases outside the gene matches. DNA of the CDR3: TGTGCCAGCAGCACCTCTAGCGGCAATGAGCAGTTCTTC. Protein sequence: CASSTSSGNEQFF.

The genes are TRBV6-1 and TRBJ1-1; 7 nucleotides match TRBD1. Looked up from germline, CDR1 is MNHNS and CDR2 is SASEGT. The length of the CDR3 is 17 residues. The V segment lost 1 base and the J segment 4 bases; nucleotides outside the gene matches: 12. The CDR3 loop is CASSEEPGQTLGTEAFF. CDR3 nucleotides: TGTGCCAGCAGTGAAGAGCCGGGACAGACTTTGGGCACTGAAGCTTTCTTT.

This chain uses TRBV28 with TRBJ2-6, with a possible D match to TRBD1 (5 bases). Trimming took off 7 bases at V and 2 bases at J, with 15 bases between the two ends. The CDR3 runs to 16 residues. The V gene's germline CDR1 is MDHEN and CDR2 SYDVKM. Written as DNA, the CDR3 is TGTGCCAGCACCTCTGGGGCGCCCCCTGGGGCCAACGTCCTGACTTTC. This codes for CASTSGAPPGANVLTF. Full variable domain (missing parts from reference TRBV28 and TRBJ2-6): DVKVTQSSRYLVKRTGEKVFLECVQDMDHENMFWYRQDPGLGLRLIYFSYDVKMKEKGDIPEGYSVSREKKERFSLILESASTNQTSMYLCASTSGAPPGANVLTFGAGSRLTVL.

This clone appeared once. The chain combines TRBV16 with TRBJ2-7, with TRBD1 as a possible D gene (6 bases). This CDR3 has 15 residues. Germline V gives CDR1 KGHSY, CDR2 FQNENV. V was pared by 0 bases and J by 3 bases, with 12 bases between. The CDR3 is CASSQSPQGGYEQYF. CDR3 DNA: TGTGCCAGCAGCCAATCCCCACAGGGCGGCTACGAGCAGTACTTC.

The V and J genes are TRBV5-1 and TRBJ1-5, with D maybe TRBD1 (6 bases). The CDR3 consists of 15 residues. The germline gives CDR1 SGHRS, CDR2 YFSETQ. Trimming took 4 bases from V and 2 from J, leaving 13 bases between them. DNA for the CDR3: TGCGCCAGCAGCCCGACAGGTGGCGGCAATCAGCCCCAGCATTTT. Amino acid sequence: CASSPTGGGNQPQHF.

The sample holds a few counts of this clone. The CDR3 reads CASSFGGSYGYTF. CDR3 DNA sequence: TGTGCCAGTAGTTTCGGTGGGAGCTATGGCTACACCTTC. The chain couples TRBV19 to TRBJ1-2; D remains unclear. V lost 5 bases and J 4 bases, leaving 11 bases between the germline ends. The length of the CDR3 is 13 residues. Germline CDR1 is LNHDA and CDR2 is SQIVND (reference sequence).

This sequence joins TRBV30 and TRBJ1-2; D gene ambiguous. Germline V gene data show CDR1 as GTSNPN and CDR2 as SVGIG (reference sequence). The CDR3 covers 10 residues. The ends were cut back, 2 bases at V and 6 bases at J, with 4 bases in the middle. CDR3 DNA: TGTGCCTGGAGTCTCCATGGCTACACCTTC. Translated: CAWSLHGYTF.

CDR3 bases: TGTGCCAGCAGTTTACGGACTAGCGGGAGCCACGAGCAGTACTTC. It is translated as CASSLRTSGSHEQYF. This chain uses TRBV27 with TRBJ2-7, with TRBD2 matching 13 bases. The CDR3 is made up of 15 amino acids. With 2 bases clipped from V and 5 bases from J, the junction kept 3 bases outside the gene matches. Germline V gene lookup returns CDR1 MNHEY and CDR2 SMNVEV (reference sequence).

The rearrangement joins TRBV19 to TRBJ1-2, with D possibly TRBD1 on 6 matching bases. Looked up from germline, CDR1 is LNHDA and CDR2 is SQIVND (reference sequence). The CDR3 contains 17 residues. V lost 2 bases and J lost 3, with 19 bases in between. CDR3 in amino acids: CASSIRGGRRLHYGYTF. CDR3 DNA sequence: TGTGCCAGTAGTATACGCGGGGGCAGGCGACTCCACTATGGCTACACCTTC. The variable domain in full, with the rest retrieved from reference TRBV19 and TRBJ1-2, is DGGITQSPKYLFRKEGQNVTLSCEQNLNHDAMYWYRQDPGQGLRLIYYSQIVNDFQKGDIAEGYSVSREKKESFPLTVTSAQKNPTAFYLCASSIRGGRRLHYGYTFGSGTRLTVV.

The V call is TRBV7-3, the J call TRBJ2-6, with 8 bases identical to TRBD1. This CDR3 region has 16 residues. CDR1 is SGHTA and CDR2 is FQGTGA in the germline V gene. Unmatched junction bases numbered 3, after V lost 5 bases and J lost 0 bases. In nucleotides, the CDR3 is TGTGCCAGCAGCCCTGGACAGGGCTCTGGGGCCAACGTCCTGACTTTC. It yields the protein CASSPGQGSGANVLTF.

The V and J genes are TRBV4-3 and TRBJ2-7; 8 bases agree with TRBD2. The CDR3 runs to 14 residues. The junction had 3 bases not matched to a gene; V was cut back by 4 bases and J by 1 base. The germline gives CDR1 LGHNA, CDR2 YSLEER. The CDR3 protein is CASSLSSGSYEQYF. The CDR3 region has the DNA TGCGCCAGCAGCCTCTCTAGCGGGTCCTACGAGCAGTACTTC.

The genes are TRBV6-5 and TRBJ1-1; 10 nucleotides align to TRBD1. CDR3 length: 14 residues. Germline lookup yields CDR1 MNHEY and CDR2 SVGAGI. Trimming cost V 5 bases and J 3 bases; bases outside gene matches: 3. The CDR3 sequence is CASSTGQGDTEAFF. The CDR3 DNA is TGTGCCAGCAGTACCGGACAGGGGGACACTGAAGCTTTCTTT.

V usage is TRBV7-2 and J usage is TRBJ2-7, with a tentative D call TRBD1 (6 bases). Germline V CDR1 and CDR2: SGHTA, FQGNSA. The CDR3 is 15 amino acids. Trimming took 1 base from V and 4 from J, leaving 14 bases between them. The CDR3 region has the DNA TGTGCCAGCAGCTTAGTTTTGGGGGCAGCGTACGAGCAGTACTTC. This sequence encodes CASSLVLGAAYEQYF.

As for this clone: At one end, the junction sequence differs from germline, possibly due to a read error. The chain has TRBV5-6 and TRBJ2-7; 10 nucleotides line up with TRBD2. Per the germline V gene, CDR1 is SGHDT and CDR2 is YYEEEE. The CDR3 runs to 14 residues. CDR3 residues: CASSGGTSVASSDF. CDR3 coding DNA: TGTGCCAGCAGCGGGGGGACTAGCGTAGCGAGCAGCGACTTC. Based on the CDR3 plus reference TRBV5-6 and TRBJ2-7, the full variable domain is DAGVTQSPTHLIKTRGQQVTLRCSPKSGHDTVSWYQQALGQGPQFIFQYYEEEERQRGNFPDRFSGHQFPNYSSELNVNALLLGDSALYLCASSGGTSVASSDFGPGTRLTVT.

The chain carries TRBV28 and TRBJ2-7; 10 bases agree with TRBD2. Per germline, CDR1 MDHEN and CDR2 SYDVKM. V lost 3 bases to trimming and J lost 1 base; unmatched junction nucleotides: 3. The CDR3 loop spans 15 amino acids. The CDR3 nucleotides are TGTGCCAGCAGTTTCCCACTAGCGGGGTCCTACGAGCAGTACTTC. It yields the protein CASSFPLAGSYEQYF.

V is TRBV5-1 and J is TRBJ2-1, with 12 bases aligning to TRBD2. This CDR3 comprises 15 residues. V lost 4 bases to trimming and J lost 6 bases; unmatched junction nucleotides: 5. Germline lookup yields CDR1 SGHRS and CDR2 YFSETQ. The CDR3 protein is CASSATSGGRNEQFF. The DNA of the CDR3 is TGCGCCAGCAGCGCAACTAGCGGGGGGCGCAATGAGCAGTTCTTC. The complete variable domain, with remaining parts taken from reference TRBV5-1 and TRBJ2-1, reads KAGVTQTPRYLIKTRGQQVTLSCSPISGHRSVSWYQQTPGQGLQFLFEYFSETQRNKGNFPGRFSGRQFSNSRSEMNVSTLELGDSALYLCASSATSGGRNEQFFGPGTRLTVL.

The chain carries TRBV15 and TRBJ1-1; D might be TRBD1 (6 bases). The CDR3 covers 14 residues. V lost 0 bases to trimming and J lost 4 bases, with 9 bases between them. In germline, CDR1 is LNHNV, CDR2 YYDKDF (reference sequence). In DNA form, the CDR3 reads TGTGCCACCAGCAGAGATCCCAGGGGCACTGAAGCTTTCTTT. Residues: CATSRDPRGTEAFF. Variable domain in full (rest from reference TRBV15 and TRBJ1-1): DAMVIQNPRYQVTQFGKPVTLSCSQTLNHNVMYWYQQKSSQAPKLLFHYYDKDFNNEADTPDNFQSRRPNTSFCFLDIRSPGLGDTAMYLCATSRDPRGTEAFFGQGTRLTVV.

This clone was observed once. The chain is built from TRBV5-8 and TRBJ1-4, with TRBD1 matching 8 bases. V lost 4 bases to trimming and J lost 5 bases; unmatched junction nucleotides: 7. In germline, CDR1 is SGHTS, CDR2 YDEGEE. CDR3 length: 15 amino acids. CDR3 protein: CASSEGQGSNEKLFF. CDR3 DNA sequence: TGTGCCAGCAGCGAAGGACAGGGCTCCAATGAAAAACTGTTTTTT.

The chain is built from TRBV6-5 and TRBJ1-1; D might be TRBD1 (5 bases). Germline CDR1 and CDR2: MNHEY and SVGAGI. This CDR3 region has 15 residues. Trimming took 0 bases from V and 5 from J, leaving 13 bases between them. The CDR3 sequence: CASSYSYRGSTEAFF. The CDR3 nucleotides read TGTGCCAGCAGTTACTCTTATAGGGGTTCGACTGAAGCTTTCTTT.

In its sample, this clone was seen a few times. The chain uses TRBV7-9 and TRBJ1-1, with D maybe TRBD1 (5 bases). V was pared by 5 bases and J by 0 bases, with 22 bases between. This CDR3 is built from 18 residues. Germline values: CDR1 SEHNR, CDR2 FQNEAQ (reference sequence). Here the CDR3 reads CASSQPPGEDLMNTEAFF. The DNA of the CDR3 is TGTGCCAGCAGCCAACCCCCGGGGGAAGACCTCATGAACACTGAAGCTTTCTTT.

As for this clone: Within the sample, other DNA sequences also encode this same CDR3. The chain recombines TRBV6-1 with TRBJ2-2; D remains unclear. The V end was cut by 1 base, the J end by 2 bases, with 5 bases between. CDR1 MNHNS and CDR2 SASEGT come from the germline V gene. This CDR3 has 14 amino acids. CDR3 residues: CASSEVRNTGELFF. In nucleotides, the CDR3 is TGTGCCAGCAGTGAAGTTAGAAACACCGGGGAGCTGTTTTTT.

The rearrangement links TRBV19 to TRBJ2-6; D is undetermined. Germline CDR1 is LNHDA and CDR2 is SQIVND (reference sequence). The CDR3 has 15 amino acids. V lost 3 bases, J lost 0 bases, and 6 bases lay in between. Here the CDR3 DNA reads TGTGCCAGTAGTATTAGAAGCTCTGGGGCCAACGTCCTGACTTTC. Protein: CASSIRSSGANVLTF.

V and J are TRBV4-3 and TRBJ2-1, with D uncertain. Germline lookup yields CDR1 LGHNA and CDR2 YSLEER. The length of the CDR3 is 15 residues. Trimming removed 1 base from V and 1 base from J, with 8 bases in between. The CDR3 is CASSQAIASYNEQFF. For the CDR3, the DNA is TGCGCCAGCAGCCAAGCGATAGCATCCTACAATGAGCAGTTCTTC.